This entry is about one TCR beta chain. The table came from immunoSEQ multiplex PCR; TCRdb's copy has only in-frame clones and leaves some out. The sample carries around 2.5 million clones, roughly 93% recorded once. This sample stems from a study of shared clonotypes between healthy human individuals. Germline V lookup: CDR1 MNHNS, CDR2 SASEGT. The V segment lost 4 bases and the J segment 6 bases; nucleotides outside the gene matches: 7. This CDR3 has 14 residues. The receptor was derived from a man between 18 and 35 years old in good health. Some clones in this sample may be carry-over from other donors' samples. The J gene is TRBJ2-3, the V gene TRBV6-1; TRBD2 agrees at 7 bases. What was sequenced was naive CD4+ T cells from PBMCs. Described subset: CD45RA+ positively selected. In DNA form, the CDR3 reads TGTGCCAGCAGTGTCGAGGTGGGAGGGGATACGCAGTATTTT. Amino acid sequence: CASSVEVGGDTQYF.